The 21 T cell receptor beta chains in this list originate from one sample, sequenced in a study of cytomegalovirus exposure and HLA in healthy donors. The primer mix had 60 Vbeta and 13 Jbeta primers. Sequencing used immunoSEQ multiplex PCR; TCRdb keeps in-frame clones, though not all of them. There are about 200,000 clones in the sample; roughly 80% occur only once, and roughly a sixth lies in the top ten. Input material: PBMCs. The source is a man between 35 and 55 years old in good health and CMV-seronegative.

This clone was seen more than once but under ten times. This rearrangement joins TRBV18 to TRBJ2-5, with 8 bases that match TRBD1. V lost 5 bases, J lost 0 bases, and 5 bases stayed unmatched. Germline CDR1 reads KGHSH; CDR2 reads LQKENI. The CDR3 extends over 15 amino acids. The CDR3 reads CASSNPGGHQETQYF. CDR3 nucleotide sequence: TGTGCCAGCTCAAACCCAGGGGGCCACCAAGAGACCCAGTACTTC.

The rearrangement joins TRBV10-3 to TRBJ1-2, with a weak D call TRBD1 (6 bases). Germline CDR1 is ENHRY and CDR2 is SYGVKD. V lost 7 bases to trimming and J lost 5 bases, with 14 bases between them. This CDR3 comprises 13 residues. The CDR3 loop is CAIKGGPKYGYTF. The DNA for the CDR3 is TGTGCCATCAAAGGGGGACCGAAGTATGGCTACACCTTC.

This chain links TRBV5-1 with TRBJ2-3; 9 bases align to TRBD1. Germline V gives CDR1 SGHRS, CDR2 YFSETQ. V lost 3 bases, J lost 3 bases, and 2 bases stayed unmatched. The CDR3 has 14 amino acids. The CDR3 nucleotides read TGCGCCAGCAGCTGGACAGGGGTTACAGATACGCAGTATTTT. This codes for CASSWTGVTDTQYF.

The chain is built from TRBV5-4 and TRBJ1-3; tentatively, D is TRBD1 (5 bases). The germline gives CDR1 SGHNT, CDR2 YYREEE (reference sequence). The V end lost 4 bases, the J end lost 2 bases, and 10 bases lay between the germline ends. CDR3 size: 14 residues. Written as DNA, the CDR3 is TGTGCCAGCAGCGTTGACAGACCTGGAAACACCATATATTTT. Its translation is CASSVDRPGNTIYF.

Here the CDR3 reads CAISESPSSYNEQFF. CDR3 DNA sequence: TGTGCCATCAGTGAGTCACCGAGCTCCTACAATGAGCAGTTCTTC. The chain carries TRBV10-3 and TRBJ2-1; D is uncertain. Trimming took off 0 bases at V and 0 bases at J, with 6 bases between the two ends. Looked up from germline, CDR1 is ENHRY and CDR2 is SYGVKD. The length of the CDR3 is 15 residues.

The DNA for the CDR3 is TGTGCCAGCTCACTCCTGGATTGGACAGGGAAACATCATACGCAGTATTTT. Translation: CASSLLDWTGKHHTQYF. V gene TRBV18 combines with J gene TRBJ2-3, with 8 bases identical to TRBD1. Germline loops: CDR1 KGHSH, CDR2 LQKENI. Trimming removed 4 bases from V and 7 bases from J; junction bases left unmatched: 16. The length of the CDR3 is 17 residues. Supplemented by reference TRBV18 and TRBJ2-3, the full variable domain reads NAGVMQNPRHLVRRRGQEARLRCSPMKGHSHVYWYRQLPEEGLKFMVYLQKENIIDESGMPKERFSAEFPKEGPSILRIQQVVRGDSAAYFCASSLLDWTGKHHTQYFGPGTRLTVL.

This chain connects TRBV5-4 to TRBJ2-4; a possible D gene is TRBD2 (7 bases). V was shortened by 2 bases and J by 4 bases, with 16 bases between the two germline ends. The V gene's germline CDR1 is SGHNT and CDR2 YYREEE (reference sequence). The CDR3 has 16 amino acids. CDR3 region: CASSFRGGEEKNIQYF. For the CDR3, the DNA is TGTGCCAGCAGCTTTCGAGGGGGGGAAGAGAAAAACATTCAGTACTTC.

The J gene is TRBJ2-5, the V gene TRBV5-1; 8 nucleotides agree with TRBD2. The better agreement between TRBJ2-7 and the DNA end casts doubt on the J call. CDR3 length: 14 residues. In germline, CDR1 is SGHRS, CDR2 YFSETQ. The CDR3 loop is CASSSRTSRDEQYF. CDR3 DNA sequence: TGCGCCAGCAGCTCCAGGACTAGCCGCGACGAGCAGTACTTC.

The V gene is TRBV7-2, the J gene TRBJ2-7; 7 bases map to TRBD1. The V and J ends lost 4 bases and 7 bases, in that order; junction bases with no gene match: 7. CDR3 length: 13 residues. The V gene's germline CDR1 is SGHTA and CDR2 FQGNSA. DNA for the CDR3: TGTGCCAGCAGCTACGGACAGGTTTGGGAGCAGTACTTC. Translating gives CASSYGQVWEQYF.

The V gene is TRBV2, the J gene TRBJ2-7; no clear D. The CDR3 covers 11 residues. Trimming left V 7 bases short and J 7 bases short, with 11 bases between. Germline lookup yields CDR1 SNHLY and CDR2 FYNNEI. This CDR3 is CASTDSLEQYF. The CDR3, as DNA: TGTGCCAGCACTGACTCCTTGGAGCAGTACTTC.

Of note for this clone: Mismatch with germline at one junction end may stem from a read error. The rearrangement joins TRBV5-4 to TRBJ1-1; D gene unclear. The V gene's germline CDR1 is SGHNT and CDR2 YYREEE (reference sequence). CDR3 length: 14 amino acids. The CDR3 region has the DNA TGCGCCAGCAGCCAAGACTCTACCAACACTGAAGCTTTCTTT. Its protein is CASSQDSTNTEAFF. The entire variable domain, with the rest obtained from reference TRBV5-4 and TRBJ1-1, is as follows: ETGVTQSPTHLIKTRGQQVTLRCSSQSGHNTVSWYQQALGQGPQFIFQYYREEENGRGNFPPRFSGLQFPNYSSELNVNALELDDSALYLCASSQDSTNTEAFFGQGTRLTVV.

V gene TRBV2 combines with J gene TRBJ2-5; 8 positions agree with TRBD2. Germline CDR1 SNHLY, CDR2 FYNNEI. Trimming removed 6 bases from V and 5 bases from J; junction bases left unmatched: 11. This CDR3 comprises 15 residues. Here the CDR3 DNA reads TGTGCCAGCAGACTCGGGGGGGCTGGTATGGAGACCCAGTACTTC. Translating it yields CASRLGGAGMETQYF.

This chain joins TRBV11-3 and TRBJ2-1; D call uncertain. CDR1 is SGHNT, CDR2 YENEEA, per germline. The CDR3 is 14 amino acids. Trimming took 0 bases from V and 7 from J, leaving 10 bases between them. CDR3 in DNA: TGTGCCAGCAGCTTAGATGGCAGGCTGAATGAGCAGTTCTTC. As protein: CASSLDGRLNEQFF.

In nucleotides, the CDR3 is TGTGCCAGCAGGAGGGGACTTTTGAACACTGAAGCTTTCTTT. This codes for CASRRGLLNTEAFF. The chain combines TRBV6-6 with TRBJ1-1; weak D call: TRBD1 (5 bases). In germline, CDR1 is MNHNY, CDR2 SVGAGI (reference sequence). The CDR3 runs 14 residues. The V end lost 6 bases, the J end lost 0 bases, and 11 bases lay between the germline ends.

The chain is built from TRBV7-2 and TRBJ1-2, with TRBD1 identical over 10 bases. The germline V gene has CDR1 SGHTA and CDR2 FQGNSA. V dropped 3 bases and J dropped 4; count of bases not matched to a gene: 8. The CDR3 has 16 residues. CDR3 protein: CASSLAPGQGRYGYTF. For the CDR3, the DNA is TGTGCCAGCAGCTTGGCCCCGGGACAGGGGCGCTATGGCTACACCTTC.

The CDR3 protein is CASSIYGRPYQETQYF. As DNA, the CDR3 is TGTGCCAGTAGTATCTACGGGAGGCCGTACCAAGAGACCCAGTACTTC. This chain links TRBV19 with TRBJ2-5; 7 bases line up with TRBD2. The CDR3 runs to 16 residues. In germline, CDR1 is LNHDA, CDR2 SQIVND (reference sequence). The junction had 7 bases not matched to a gene; V was cut back by 3 bases and J by 0 bases.

The chain recombines TRBV2 with TRBJ1-5, with D perhaps TRBD1 (5 bases). Deletions cut 7 bases from V and 6 bases from J, with 16 bases between. Germline V lookup: CDR1 SNHLY, CDR2 FYNNEI. This CDR3 region has 14 residues. For the CDR3, the DNA is TGTGCCAGCACCCCACGGGGGGGAGGTCAGCCCCAGCATTTT. Its translation: CASTPRGGGQPQHF.

The rearrangement joins TRBV2 to TRBJ2-5, with 11 bases that match TRBD2. The V and J ends lost 1 base and 5 bases, in that order; junction bases with no gene match: 12. Germline V gene data show CDR1 as SNHLY and CDR2 as FYNNEI. The CDR3 totals 18 residues. The CDR3 here is CASSEGLASGGSMETQYF. In DNA, the CDR3 is TGTGCCAGCAGTGAAGGGTTGGCTAGCGGGGGGTCTATGGAGACCCAGTACTTC.

The rearrangement links TRBV5-1 to TRBJ1-1, with D perhaps TRBD1 (6 bases). Trimming stripped 4 bases from V and 2 bases from J, with 21 bases between. There are 17 residues in the CDR3. Germline V CDR1 and CDR2: SGHRS, YFSETQ. In DNA, the CDR3 is TGCGCCAGCAGCATTTGTCGACAGGCAGCGCTAAACACTGAAGCTTTCTTT. Translated: CASSICRQAALNTEAFF.

This clone was observed a few times. V usage is TRBV7-8 and J usage is TRBJ2-3, with TRBD2 as a possible D gene (6 bases). Trimming shortened V by 6 bases and J by 2 bases, and 15 bases separated the two germline ends. Germline values: CDR1 SGHVS, CDR2 FQNEAQ. This CDR3 comprises 15 residues. CDR3 DNA sequence: TGTGCCAGCAGTCAAGGAGGGACCTTCACAGATACGCAGTATTTT. This codes for CASSQGGTFTDTQYF. Using reference TRBV7-8 and TRBJ2-3 for the parts outside the CDR3, the full variable domain is GAGVSQSPRYKVAKRGQDVALRCDPISGHVSLFWYQQALGQGPEFLTYFQNEAQLDKSGLPSDRFFAERPEGSVSTLKIQRTQQEDSAVYLCASSQGGTFTDTQYFGPGTRLTVL.

The rearrangement uses TRBV15 and TRBJ2-1; D is unclear. Germline V gene sequence: CDR1 LNHNV, CDR2 YYDKDF (reference sequence). The V end lost 0 bases, the J end lost 10 bases, and 4 bases lay between the germline ends. The CDR3 covers 11 residues. The DNA of the CDR3 is TGTGCCACCAGCAGAGATCAGGAGCAGTTCTTC. Its protein product is CATSRDQEQFF. Full variable domain (rest looked up from reference TRBV15 and TRBJ2-1): DAMVIQNPRYQVTQFGKPVTLSCSQTLNHNVMYWYQQKSSQAPKLLFHYYDKDFNNEADTPDNFQSRRPNTSFCFLDIRSPGLGDTAMYLCATSRDQEQFFGPGTRLTVL.